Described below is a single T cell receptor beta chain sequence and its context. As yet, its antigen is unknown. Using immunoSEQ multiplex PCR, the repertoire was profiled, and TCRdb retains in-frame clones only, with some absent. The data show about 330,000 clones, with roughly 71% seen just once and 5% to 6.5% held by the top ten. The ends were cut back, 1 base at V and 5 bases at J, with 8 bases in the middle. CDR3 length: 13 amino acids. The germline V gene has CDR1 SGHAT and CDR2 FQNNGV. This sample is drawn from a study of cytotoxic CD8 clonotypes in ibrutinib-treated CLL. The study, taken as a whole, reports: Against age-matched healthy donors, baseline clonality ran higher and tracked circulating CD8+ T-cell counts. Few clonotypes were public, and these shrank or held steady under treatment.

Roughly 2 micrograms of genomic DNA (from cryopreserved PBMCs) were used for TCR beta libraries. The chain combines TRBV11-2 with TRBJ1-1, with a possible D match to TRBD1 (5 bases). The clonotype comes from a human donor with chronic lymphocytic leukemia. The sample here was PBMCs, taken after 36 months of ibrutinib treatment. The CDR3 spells CASSLGGATEAFF. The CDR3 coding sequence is TGTGCCAGCAGCTTAGGTGGGGCTACTGAAGCTTTCTTT.